These 17 T cell receptor beta chains were sequenced from one sample in a study of T cells in Graves' hyperthyroidism and ophthalmopathy. Amplification targeted TCR beta CDR3 regions from RNA transcripts. First-round RT-PCR with HTBI primers amplified the TCR CDR3 region. One entry per CDR3 protein, called by TCRdb with MiXCR from the multiplex PCR reads. The sample has under 350,000 distinct CDR3 sequences; about 17% are singletons. The sample consisted of blood. These receptors were collected from a woman in her sixties or seventies with Graves' ophthalmopathy.

At least ten counts were recorded for this clonotype. The gene calls are TRBV7-9 and TRBJ2-7; 8 bases are shared with TRBD1. CDR1 and CDR2 from the germline V gene are SEHNR and FQNEAQ (reference sequence). This CDR3 is 14 amino acids long. V lost 0 bases, J lost 5 bases, and 3 bases stayed unmatched. For the CDR3, the DNA is TGTGCCAGCAGCTTAGCGAACAGGGGGAACGAGCAGTACTTC. Protein sequence: CASSLANRGNEQYF. The full variable domain, in which reference TRBV7-9 and TRBJ2-7 provide the parts outside the CDR3, is DTGVSQNPRHKITKRGQNVTFRCDPISEHNRLYWYRQTLGQGPEFLTYFQNEAQLEKSRLLSDRFSAERPKGSFSTLEIQRTEQGDSAMYLCASSLANRGNEQYFGPGTRLTVT.

This clonotype was detected ten times or more. The chain links TRBV20-1 to TRBJ1-1; 8 nucleotides align to TRBD1. The J segment lost 2 bases and the V segment lost 0 bases, leaving 5 bases of the junction unmatched. The CDR3 has 15 residues. The germline CDR1 and CDR2 sequences are DFQATT and SNEGSKA (reference sequence). CDR3 in amino acids: CSARDSGGTNTEAFF. CDR3 DNA sequence: TGCAGTGCTAGAGATTCAGGGGGCACTAACACTGAAGCTTTCTTT.

This clonotype was counted many times. This chain links TRBV6-2 or TRBV6-3 with TRBJ2-7, with D possibly being TRBD1 or TRBD2 (5 bases each). CDR3 length: 15 residues. The V end lost 0 bases, the J end lost 6 bases, and 15 bases lay between the germline ends. CDR1 and CDR2 from the germline V gene are MNHEY and SVGEGT. The CDR3 DNA reads as TGTGCCAGCAGTTACTCCTGGACGGGACGAGGCGAGCAGTACTTC. Its translation is CASSYSWTGRGEQYF.

J is TRBJ2-1 and V is TRBV4-1; D uncertain. Per the germline V gene, CDR1 is MGHRA and CDR2 is YSYEKL. This CDR3 has 12 residues. With 0 bases removed from V and 12 bases from J, the gap between germline ends came to 9 bases. The DNA for the CDR3 is TGCGCCAGCAGCCAAGATCCGGGTGGGCAGTTCTTC. Translation gives CASSQDPGGQFF.

Ten or more counts support this clonotype. The rearrangement joins TRBV6-1 to TRBJ2-7, with 8 bases aligning to TRBD1. CDR3 length equals 14 residues. Trimming took 6 bases from V and 2 from J; bases not matched to a gene: 6. CDR1 and CDR2 from the germline V gene are MNHNS and SASEGT. The CDR3 loop is CASRQGQGTYEQYF. The CDR3 DNA is TGTGCCAGCAGACAAGGACAGGGAACCTACGAGCAGTACTTC.

This clonotype appeared many times. The chain recombines TRBV6-2 or TRBV6-3 with TRBJ2-7; the D gene is possibly TRBD1 (6 bases). V was pared by 6 bases and J by 3 bases, with 12 bases between. The CDR3 has 13 residues. CDR1 and CDR2 (germline): MNHEY, SVGEGT. CDR3 in DNA: TGTGCCAGCAGCTATGACAGGTTCTACGAGCAGTACTTC. Protein: CASSYDRFYEQYF.

The rearrangement uses TRBV5-6 and TRBJ2-7, with 11 bases that match TRBD1. J lost 7 bases, V lost 4 bases, and 10 bases had no gene match. The CDR3 sequence is 15 residues long. CDR1 SGHDT and CDR2 YYEEEE come from the germline V gene. The CDR3 bases are TGTGCCAGCAGCCACCGAGGACAGGGGGCGGGGGAGCAGTACTTC. The encoded protein is CASSHRGQGAGEQYF.

The genes are TRBV19 and TRBJ1-2, with TRBD1 matching over 7 bases. Germline lookup yields CDR1 LNHDA and CDR2 SQIVND (reference sequence). With V trimmed by 4 bases and J by 6 bases, 11 bases remained unmatched. The CDR3 loop spans 15 amino acids. The CDR3 coding sequence is TGTGCCAGTAGTACACCTCGTAGGGGGCTCGATGGCTACACCTTC. Its protein product is CASSTPRRGLDGYTF.

At least ten counts were recorded for this clonotype. The rearrangement links TRBV11-2 to TRBJ2-3; unclear D gene. Deletions cut 0 bases from V and 8 bases from J, with 3 bases between. This CDR3 is 11 amino acids long. Germline CDR1 is SGHAT and CDR2 is FQNNGV. The CDR3 here is CASSLEGTQYF. In DNA, the CDR3 is TGTGCCAGCAGCTTAGAGGGTACGCAGTATTTT.

The sample holds many counts of this clonotype. The chain is built from TRBV20-1 and TRBJ2-1; D perhaps matches TRBD1 (6 bases). This CDR3 spans 15 amino acids. The V gene lost 4 bases and the J gene lost 5 bases, with 18 bases spanning the gap. Germline loops: CDR1 DFQATT, CDR2 SNEGSKA (reference sequence). The CDR3 bases are TGCAGTGCTACCCTTACTGACAGGAGAAACAATGAGCAGTTCTTC. Its protein product is CSATLTDRRNNEQFF.

In this sample, this clonotype turned up many times. The chain joins TRBV6-2 or TRBV6-3 to TRBJ2-7, with TRBD2 identical over 14 bases. The CDR3 is made up of 16 amino acids. The V gene end was trimmed by 6 bases and the J gene end by 6 bases; junction bases not matched to a gene: 10. In germline, CDR1 is MNHEY, CDR2 SVGEGT. The CDR3 DNA is TGTGCCAGCAGAGCGGGACTAGCGGGAGTGCGAGGCGAGCAGTACTTC. This sequence encodes CASRAGLAGVRGEQYF.

V gene TRBV9 combines with J gene TRBJ2-7, with a weak D call TRBD2 (5 bases). The length of the CDR3 is 16 residues. V shed 4 bases and J shed 2 bases, with 19 bases lying between them. Looked up from germline, CDR1 is SGDLS and CDR2 is YYNGEE. The CDR3 sequence: CASSPDVSSSAYEQYF. The CDR3 region has the DNA TGTGCCAGCAGCCCGGATGTGTCTAGCAGTGCCTACGAGCAGTACTTC. Together with reference TRBV9 and TRBJ2-7, the CDR3 gives the full variable domain: DSGVTQTPKHLITATGQRVTLRCSPRSGDLSVYWYQQSLDQGLQFLIQYYNGEERAKGNILERFSAQQFPDLHSELNLSSLELGDSALYFCASSPDVSSSAYEQYFGPGTRLTVT.

This clonotype came up a few times. The genes are TRBV5-8 and TRBJ1-2; perhaps TRBD1 as D (6 bases). The CDR3 has 14 amino acids. Germline lookup yields CDR1 SGHTS and CDR2 YDEGEE. The V gene lost 0 bases and the J gene lost 6 bases, with 12 bases spanning the gap. CDR3: CASSLGLGANGYTF. CDR3 sequence (DNA): TGTGCCAGCAGCTTGGGCCTGGGGGCTAATGGCTACACCTTC.

The rearrangement links TRBV7-8 to TRBJ2-5, with D possibly being TRBD1 or TRBD2 (5 bases each). CDR3 length: 13 amino acids. Deletions cut 8 bases from V and 5 bases from J, with 15 bases between. Germline CDR1 is SGHVS and CDR2 is FQNEAQ. CDR3 in DNA: TGTGCCAGCGGGACCGGGGCAGGGGAGACCCAGTACTTC. Translation gives CASGTGAGETQYF.

The chain has TRBV30 and TRBJ2-7, with D hard to call. This CDR3 spans 12 amino acids. Between the trimmed V and J ends, which lost 7 bases and 5 bases, there was a span of 15 bases. Germline assignment: CDR1 GTSNPN and CDR2 SVGIG (reference sequence). DNA for the CDR3: TGTGCCTCTGGGTGGCGGAACCACGAGCAGTACTTC. Its protein is CASGWRNHEQYF. The complete variable domain, with remaining parts taken from reference TRBV30 and TRBJ2-7, reads SQTIHQWPATLVQPVGSPLSLECTVEGTSNPNLYWYRQAAGRGLQLLFYSVGIGQISSEVPQNLSASRPQDRQFILSSKKLLLSDSGFYLCASGWRNHEQYFGPGTRLTVT.

This clonotype was observed many times. V gene TRBV5-4 combines with J gene TRBJ2-1, with 7 bases identical to TRBD1. Germline loops: CDR1 SGHNT, CDR2 YYREEE (reference sequence). The trim removed 0 bases at V and 6 bases at J, leaving 9 bases unmatched. This CDR3 has 16 residues. This chain's CDR3 is CASSLGGGAVINEQFF. The CDR3 DNA is TGTGCCAGCAGCTTGGGAGGGGGCGCGGTAATCAATGAGCAGTTCTTC.

At least ten counts were recorded for this clonotype. V is TRBV20-1 and J is TRBJ1-5; 7 nucleotides agree with TRBD1. CDR1 DFQATT and CDR2 SNEGSKA come from the germline V gene (reference sequence). J was trimmed by 5 bases and V by 3 bases; bases with no gene match: 4. The CDR3 length is 13 residues. CDR3 bases: TGCAGTGCTAGTGGGACAGCGGATCAGCCCCAGCATTTT. Amino acid sequence: CSASGTADQPQHF.